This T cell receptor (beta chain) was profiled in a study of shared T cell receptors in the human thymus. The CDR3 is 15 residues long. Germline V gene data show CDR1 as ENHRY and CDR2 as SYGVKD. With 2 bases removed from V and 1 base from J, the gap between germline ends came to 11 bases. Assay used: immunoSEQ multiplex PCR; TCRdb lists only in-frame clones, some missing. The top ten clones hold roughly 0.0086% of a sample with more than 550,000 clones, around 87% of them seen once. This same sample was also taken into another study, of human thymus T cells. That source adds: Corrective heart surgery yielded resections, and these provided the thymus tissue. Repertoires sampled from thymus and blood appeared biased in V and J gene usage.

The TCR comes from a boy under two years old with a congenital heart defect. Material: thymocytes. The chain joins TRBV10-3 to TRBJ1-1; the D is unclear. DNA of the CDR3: TGTGCCATCAGTGAGCGAGGGTTGGGGAACACTGAAGCTTTCTTT. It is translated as CAISERGLGNTEAFF.